This TCR beta chain was retrieved from a study of shared clonotypes between healthy human individuals. About the research overall: Donor ages ranged 18 to 49 years: a couple of women, a few men. Study-level results: How much donors shared clonotypes was expected to be affected by sequencing depth.

CD8 cells regarded as naive lacked CD45RO, were positively chosen for CCR7, and omitted terminally differentiated effector memory CD45RA+ cells. Deep was the level used in running the assay. Method: immunoSEQ multiplex PCR; TCRdb's copy keeps in-frame clones and lacks some. The sample yields roughly 1,800,000 clones, about 94% seen once. With respect to this clone: Its target is not known.

V was pared by 0 bases and J by 4 bases, with 7 bases of the junction left unmatched. CDR1 GTSNPN and CDR2 SVGIG come from the germline V gene (reference sequence). CDR3 size: 15 residues. The chain joins TRBV30 to TRBJ2-5; 8 nucleotides agree with TRBD2. The receptor was isolated from a man aged 18 to 29 in good health. The sample taken for sequencing was naive CD8+ T cells sorted from blood. CDR3 nucleotide sequence: TGTGCCTGGAGTGTAGGAGCGGGAGTTGGAGAGACCCAGTACTTC. It yields the protein CAWSVGAGVGETQYF.